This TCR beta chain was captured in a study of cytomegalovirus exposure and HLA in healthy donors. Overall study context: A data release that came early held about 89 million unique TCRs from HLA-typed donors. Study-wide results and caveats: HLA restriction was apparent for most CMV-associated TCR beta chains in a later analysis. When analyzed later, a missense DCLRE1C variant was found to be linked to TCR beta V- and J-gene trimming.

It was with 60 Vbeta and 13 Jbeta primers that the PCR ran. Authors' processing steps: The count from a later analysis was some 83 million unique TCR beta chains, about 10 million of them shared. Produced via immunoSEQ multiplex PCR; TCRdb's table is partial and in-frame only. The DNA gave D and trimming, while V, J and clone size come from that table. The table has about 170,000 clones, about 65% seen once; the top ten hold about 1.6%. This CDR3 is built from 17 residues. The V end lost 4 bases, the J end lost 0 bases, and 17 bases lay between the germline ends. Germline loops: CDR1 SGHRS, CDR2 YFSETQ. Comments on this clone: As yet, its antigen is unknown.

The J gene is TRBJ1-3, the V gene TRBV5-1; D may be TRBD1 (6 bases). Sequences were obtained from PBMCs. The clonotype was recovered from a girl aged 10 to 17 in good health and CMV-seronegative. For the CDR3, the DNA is TGCGCCAGCAGCGTAGAGACAGGCTTCGCCTCTGGAAACACCATATATTTT. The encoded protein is CASSVETGFASGNTIYF.